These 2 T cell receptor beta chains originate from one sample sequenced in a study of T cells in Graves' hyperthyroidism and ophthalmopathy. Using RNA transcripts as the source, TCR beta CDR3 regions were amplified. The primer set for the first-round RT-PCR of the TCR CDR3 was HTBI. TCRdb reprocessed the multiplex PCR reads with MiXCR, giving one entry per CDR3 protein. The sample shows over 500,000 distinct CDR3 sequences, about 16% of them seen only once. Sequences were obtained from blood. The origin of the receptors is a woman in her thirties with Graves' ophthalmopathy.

CDR3 amino acids: CSARDTRLGHSGNTIYF. CDR3 DNA sequence: TGCAGTGCCCGGGACACTCGACTGGGCCACTCTGGAAACACCATATATTTT. The V gene is TRBV20-1, the J gene TRBJ1-3; the D gene is possibly TRBD1 (6 bases). CDR3 length equals 17 residues. Germline assignment: CDR1 DFQATT and CDR2 SNEGSKA (reference sequence). Deletions cut 6 bases from V and 0 bases from J, with 21 bases between.

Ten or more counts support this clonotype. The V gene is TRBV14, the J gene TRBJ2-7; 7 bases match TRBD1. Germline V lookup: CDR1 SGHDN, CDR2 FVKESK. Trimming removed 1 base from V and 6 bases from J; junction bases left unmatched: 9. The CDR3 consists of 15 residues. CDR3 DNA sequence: TGTGCCAGCAGCCAAGGGATACAGGGGCGAGGCGAGCAGTACTTC. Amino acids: CASSQGIQGRGEQYF.